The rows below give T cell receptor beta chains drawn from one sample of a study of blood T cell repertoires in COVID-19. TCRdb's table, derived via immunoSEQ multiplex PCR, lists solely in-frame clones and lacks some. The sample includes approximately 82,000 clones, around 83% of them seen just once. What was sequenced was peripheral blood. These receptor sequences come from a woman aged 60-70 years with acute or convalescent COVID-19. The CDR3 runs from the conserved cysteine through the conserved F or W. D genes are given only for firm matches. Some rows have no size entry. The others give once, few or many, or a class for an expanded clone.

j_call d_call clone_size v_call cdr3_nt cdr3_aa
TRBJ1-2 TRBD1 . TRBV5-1 TGCGCCAGCCGGCAGGGGGGTCAGGGCTATGGCTACACCTTC CASRQGGQGYGYTF
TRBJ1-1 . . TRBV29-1 TGCAGCGTTTCCGGGTTCACTGAAGCTTTCTTT CSVSGFTEAFF
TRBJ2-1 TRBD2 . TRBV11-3 TGTGCCAGCAGCTTAGATGCGGGAGGTGTACAGTTCTTC CASSLDAGGVQFF
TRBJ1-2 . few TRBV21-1 TGTGCCAGCAGTTTCCAGGAGGGGGCAGGGAAAACCAACTATGGCTACACCTTC CASSFQEGAGKTNYGYTF
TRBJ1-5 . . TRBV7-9 TGTGCCAGCAGCCCCCTGACAGGTAACCCTCATCAGCCCCAGCATTTT CASSPLTGNPHQPQHF
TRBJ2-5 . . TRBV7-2 TGTGCCAGCAGCTTAGGAGGAGGCGGCTACCAAGAGACCCAGTACTTC CASSLGGGGYQETQYF
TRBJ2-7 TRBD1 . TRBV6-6 TGTGCCAGCAGAGGGACAGGGGGCGACGAGCAGTACTTC CASRGTGGDEQYF
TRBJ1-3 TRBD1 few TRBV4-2 TGTGCCAGCAGCCCAGGGACAGGGGATTCTGGAAACACCATATATTTT CASSPGTGDSGNTIYF
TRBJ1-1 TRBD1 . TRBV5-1 TGCGCCAGCAGCTTGGTAACAGGGGGTACTGAAGCTTTCTTT CASSLVTGGTEAFF
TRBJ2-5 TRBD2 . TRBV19 TGTGCCAGTAGTGTTCTAGCGGGGCAAGAGACCCAGTACTTC CASSVLAGQETQYF
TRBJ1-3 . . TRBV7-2 TGTGCCAGCAGGCCGAGTTCTGGAAACACCATATATTTT CASRPSSGNTIYF
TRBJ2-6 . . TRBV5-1 TGCGCCAGCAGCCCGACCGGCTCTAGCTCTGGGGCCAACGTCCTGACTTTC CASSPTGSSSGANVLTF
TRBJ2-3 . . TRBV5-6 TGTGCCAGCAGCTTCGTGGCCCTGAGCACAGATACGCAGTATTTT CASSFVALSTDTQYF
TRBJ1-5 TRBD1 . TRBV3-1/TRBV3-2 TGTGCCAGCAGCCAAGACAGGGGGAATAGCAATCAGCCCCAGCATTTT CASSQDRGNSNQPQHF
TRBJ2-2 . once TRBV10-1 TGCGCCAGCAAGCGAACGAACACCGGGGAGCTGTTTTTT CASKRTNTGELFF
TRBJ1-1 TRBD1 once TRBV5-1 TGCGCCAGCAGCTTGGATGGGACAGGGAGGGACACTGAAGCTTTCTTT CASSLDGTGRDTEAFF
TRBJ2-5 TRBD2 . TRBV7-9 TGTGCCAGCAGCTTAGTGGCGGGAGGGCGAGAGACCCAGTACTTC CASSLVAGGRETQYF
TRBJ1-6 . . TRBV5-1 TGCGCCAGCAGCTTGGGGACTGTGCCCTATAATTCACCCCTCCACTTT CASSLGTVPYNSPLHF
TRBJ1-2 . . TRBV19 TGTGCCAGTAGTTATGACGTCAGGGCTGGCTACACCTTC CASSYDVRAGYTF
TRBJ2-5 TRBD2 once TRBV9 TGTGCCAGCAGCGTTAGCGGGGCCTCAGGGACCCAGTACTTC CASSVSGASGTQYF
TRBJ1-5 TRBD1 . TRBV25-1 TGTGCCAGCAGCTACACAGGGGTCAATCAGCCCCAGCATTTT CASSYTGVNQPQHF
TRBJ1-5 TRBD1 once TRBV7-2 TGTGCCAGCAGCTTAGACAGGGGCGGCAATCAGCCCCAGCATTTT CASSLDRGGNQPQHF
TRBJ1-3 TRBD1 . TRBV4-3 TGCGCCAGCAGCCAAGGACAGGGCGACTCTGGAAACACCATATATTTT CASSQGQGDSGNTIYF
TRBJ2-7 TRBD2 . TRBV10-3 TGTGCCATCAGTGAGTCCTCGGGACTAGCGTACGAGCAGTACTTC CAISESSGLAYEQYF
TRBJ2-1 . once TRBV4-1 TGCGCCAGCAGCCGCCTCCGACTAGAGAGGGATGAGCAGTTCTTC CASSRLRLERDEQFF
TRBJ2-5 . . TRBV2 TGTGCCAGCAGTGAAATCAGGGCCGAGGAGACCCAGTACTTC CASSEIRAEETQYF
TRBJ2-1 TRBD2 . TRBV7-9 TGTGCCAGCAGCTTAAGTCTAGCGGGAACCGGCAATGAGCAGTTCTTC CASSLSLAGTGNEQFF
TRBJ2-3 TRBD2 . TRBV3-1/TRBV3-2 TGTGCCAGCAGCCAAGCGGTAGCGGGGGGCAGTACGCAGTATTTT CASSQAVAGGSTQYF
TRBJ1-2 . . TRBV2 TGTGCCAGCAGAACAGGGAGAAGCTATGGCTACACCTTC CASRTGRSYGYTF
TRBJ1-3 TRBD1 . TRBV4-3 TGCGCCAGCAGCCATCGACCCGGGACAGGGATCGGAAACACCATATATTTT CASSHRPGTGIGNTIYF
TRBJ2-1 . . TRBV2 TGTGCCAGCAGTACCCAGGGTGGATACAATGAGCAGTTCTTC CASSTQGGYNEQFF
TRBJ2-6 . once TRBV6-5 TGTGCTTCCGAGGACAAGTCTGGGGCCAACGTCCTGACTTTC CASEDKSGANVLTF
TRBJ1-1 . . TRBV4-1 TGCGCCAGCAGCCAGGAAAGAGGCCAGTTGAACACTGAAGCTTTCTTT CASSQERGQLNTEAFF
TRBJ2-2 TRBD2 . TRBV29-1 TGCAGCGGGATTAGCGGGGAGTCGAACACCGGGGAGCTGTTTTTT CSGISGESNTGELFF
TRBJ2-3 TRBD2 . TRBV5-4 TGTGCCAGCAGCTCTAGCGGGAGAATCAACACAGATACGCAGTATTTT CASSSSGRINTDTQYF